Each of the 27 T cell receptor beta chains below was sequenced from the same sample in a study of cytomegalovirus exposure and HLA in healthy donors. PCR primers comprised 60 Vbeta and 13 Jbeta primers. Assay: immunoSEQ multiplex PCR; the TCRdb copy retains only in-frame clones and omits some. The sample comprises 130,000 or so clones, roughly 88% of which are singletons, and 2.5% to 3% rests with the top ten. The specimen sequenced was PBMCs. All receptors derive from a woman aged 18-35 years in good health and CMV-seropositive.

This clone was found a few times. This sample includes further DNA sequences coding for the same CDR3. The chain has TRBV7-9 and TRBJ1-6, with TRBD1 matching 8 bases. The CDR3 totals 14 residues. Unmatched junction bases numbered 4, after V lost 5 bases and J lost 7 bases. CDR1 is SEHNR and CDR2 is FQNEAQ in the germline V gene (reference sequence). CDR3 sequence reads: CASSPGQGNSPLHF. The CDR3 DNA sequence: TGTGCCAGCAGCCCTGGACAGGGAAATTCACCCCTCCACTTT.

This clone was seen a handful of times. The chain joins TRBV11-2 to TRBJ2-1, with D maybe TRBD2 (7 bases). The germline V gene encodes CDR1 SGHAT and CDR2 FQNNGV. CDR3 size: 15 residues. V dropped 6 bases and J dropped 2 bases, with 14 bases sitting between them. CDR3 sequence: CASRIRGGPYNEQFF. DNA of the CDR3: TGTGCCAGCAGAATTAGGGGGGGACCCTACAATGAGCAGTTCTTC.

The chain employs TRBV6-1 and TRBJ1-1; tentatively, D is TRBD1 (5 bases). Germline V CDR1 and CDR2: MNHNS, SASEGT. There are 11 residues in the CDR3. Trimming pared 5 bases from V and 7 bases from J, leaving 8 bases between. The CDR3 spells CASSPDSEAFF. The CDR3, as DNA: TGTGCCAGCAGTCCTGACAGTGAAGCTTTCTTT.

The J gene is TRBJ2-1, the V gene TRBV5-4, with 10 nucleotides matching TRBD2. V was pared by 5 bases and J by 6 bases, with 5 bases of the junction left unmatched. The germline V gene has CDR1 SGHNT and CDR2 YYREEE (reference sequence). The CDR3 contains 14 residues. The CDR3 DNA follows: TGTGCCAGCAGGCTAGCGGGGGAGGGCAATGAGCAGTTCTTC. Translation gives CASRLAGEGNEQFF.

This chain links TRBV16 with TRBJ1-1; D call uncertain. Germline V gene data show CDR1 as KGHSY and CDR2 as FQNENV. V was shortened by 3 bases and J by 1 base, with 15 bases between the two germline ends. The CDR3 loop spans 16 amino acids. The DNA for the CDR3 is TGTGCCAGCAGCCACCCTCAATATGCAGGGAACACTGAAGCTTTCTTT. Translated, it gives CASSHPQYAGNTEAFF. The whole variable domain, filled in from reference TRBV16 and TRBJ1-1, reads GEEVAQTPKHLVRGEGQKAKLYCAPIKGHSYVFWYQQVLKNEFKFLISFQNENVFDETGMPKERFSAKCLPNSPCSLEIQATKLEDSAVYFCASSHPQYAGNTEAFFGQGTRLTVV.

The rearrangement uses TRBV28 and TRBJ2-7; tentatively, D is TRBD1 (5 bases). The CDR3 loop spans 12 amino acids. V was clipped by 6 bases and J by 3 bases, with 9 bases between them. The germline V gene has CDR1 MDHEN and CDR2 SYDVKM. The CDR3 loop reads CASRGPNYEQYF. The CDR3 bases are TGTGCCAGCAGGGGGCCTAACTACGAGCAGTACTTC.

The chain has TRBV7-3 and TRBJ2-5, with D possibly being TRBD1 (6 bases). Germline V gene lookup returns CDR1 SGHTA and CDR2 FQGTGA. With 5 bases removed from V and 1 base from J, the gap between germline ends came to 8 bases. The CDR3 runs 13 residues. CDR3 amino acids: CASSRGIQETQYF. DNA of the CDR3: TGTGCCAGCAGCAGGGGGATCCAAGAGACCCAGTACTTC.

The V gene is TRBV11-2, the J gene TRBJ1-1; possible D gene TRBD1, 5 bases. Germline loops: CDR1 SGHAT, CDR2 FQNNGV. Trimming stripped 5 bases from V and 0 bases from J, with 13 bases between. There are 15 residues in the CDR3. DNA for the CDR3: TGTGCCAGCAGCGTCACCTCAGGGATGAACACTGAAGCTTTCTTT. This sequence encodes CASSVTSGMNTEAFF.

The rearrangement joins TRBV6-5 to TRBJ2-1; D is possibly TRBD1 (5 bases). The CDR3 covers 15 residues. V gave up 2 bases and J gave up 5 bases, with 13 bases separating them. The germline CDR1 and CDR2 sequences are MNHEY and SVGAGI. The CDR3 DNA is TGTGCCAGCAGTTACGTCGCGGCAGGGAACAATGAGCAGTTCTTC. Translated: CASSYVAAGNNEQFF.

The sample holds one count of this clone. This chain connects TRBV4-2 to TRBJ2-3; 11 bases align to TRBD2. The V and J ends lost 0 bases and 5 bases, in that order; junction bases with no gene match: 10. In germline, CDR1 is LGHNA, CDR2 YNFKEQ. The CDR3 consists of 18 residues. For the CDR3, the DNA is TGTGCCAGCAGCCAAGATGTTAGCGGGGGGGAGAGTTTAGATACGCAGTATTTT. Translation gives CASSQDVSGGESLDTQYF.

This chain uses TRBV12-5 with TRBJ2-1, with 10 bases fitting TRBD2. Germline CDR1 and CDR2: LGHNT and FRNRAP. The CDR3 runs to 17 residues. The V and J ends lost 4 bases and 8 bases, in that order; junction bases with no gene match: 14. CDR3 sequence: CASGSPPSAGGPDEQFF. In DNA form, the CDR3 reads TGTGCTAGTGGTTCGCCTCCCTCAGCGGGGGGGCCCGATGAGCAGTTCTTC.

The genes are TRBV28 and TRBJ2-4; D is perhaps TRBD1 (6 bases). Germline V gene data show CDR1 as MDHEN and CDR2 as SYDVKM. The CDR3 consists of 15 residues. Trimming cost V 3 bases and J 6 bases, with 15 bases left between them. The CDR3 is CASSFRPPRGNIQYF. CDR3 nucleotide sequence: TGTGCCAGCAGTTTTCGACCGCCCAGGGGAAACATTCAGTACTTC.

The chain links TRBV28 to TRBJ1-2; 7 bases match TRBD1. This CDR3 spans 16 amino acids. The junction had 12 bases not matched to a gene; V was cut back by 1 base and J by 7 bases. Germline V gene data show CDR1 as MDHEN and CDR2 as SYDVKM. The CDR3 DNA sequence: TGTGCCAGCAGTTTATACCGACAGGGTAATGTGCTTGGCTACACCTTC. This gives the protein CASSLYRQGNVLGYTF.

This chain links TRBV18 with TRBJ2-5; 9 bases fit TRBD1. Germline V gene lookup returns CDR1 KGHSH and CDR2 LQKENI. Losses at the gene ends were 2 bases for V and 5 bases for J; bases not matched to a gene: 15. The CDR3 is 18 residues long. CDR3 bases: TGTGCCAGCTCACCAGAATCGGGACAGGGCGACTTTTGGGAGACCCAGTACTTC. Translated, it gives CASSPESGQGDFWETQYF.

The V and J genes are TRBV7-9 and TRBJ2-1; D possibly corresponds to TRBD2 (5 bases). CDR1 and CDR2 (germline): SEHNR, FQNEAQ (reference sequence). The CDR3 spans 16 residues. V was clipped by 5 bases and J by 5 bases, with 19 bases between them. Here the CDR3 reads CASSPRRRGLDNEQFF. As DNA, the CDR3 is TGTGCCAGCAGCCCACGTCGGAGAGGGCTCGACAATGAGCAGTTCTTC.

The V and J genes are TRBV9 and TRBJ2-3; the match to TRBD2 covers 8 bases. This CDR3 has 16 residues. CDR1 and CDR2 from the germline V gene are SGDLS and YYNGEE. The junction had 8 bases not matched to a gene; V was cut back by 2 bases and J by 3 bases. The CDR3 sequence: CASSVWTGGWTDTQYF. Written as DNA, the CDR3 is TGTGCCAGCAGCGTTTGGACGGGGGGGTGGACAGATACGCAGTATTTT.

V usage is TRBV6-1 and J usage is TRBJ2-3; D perhaps matches TRBD2 (5 bases). The CDR3 has 16 residues. Germline assignment: CDR1 MNHNS and CDR2 SASEGT. V shed 1 base and J shed 3 bases, with 14 bases lying between them. The CDR3 nucleotides read TGTGCCAGCAGTGAAGGACAAGAGGGTGCGACAGATACGCAGTATTTT. Its translation: CASSEGQEGATDTQYF.

The V call is TRBV5-5, the J call TRBJ1-6; 11 nucleotides line up with TRBD1. V gave up 3 bases and J gave up 8 bases; unmatched junction bases: 4. Per germline, CDR1 SGHKS and CDR2 YYEKEE (reference sequence). CDR3 length: 15 residues. In nucleotides, the CDR3 is TGTGCCAGCAGCTCCGGACAGGGGGCTTATTCACCCCTCCACTTT. The encoded protein is CASSSGQGAYSPLHF.

The chain couples TRBV9 to TRBJ2-7, with 8 nucleotides matching TRBD2. This CDR3 is 12 amino acids long. Germline lookup yields CDR1 SGDLS and CDR2 YYNGEE. V gave up 7 bases and J gave up 6 bases; unmatched junction bases: 6. The CDR3 reads CASGRSGGEQYF. CDR3 bases: TGTGCCAGCGGAAGGAGCGGGGGCGAGCAGTACTTC.

The V gene is TRBV5-1, the J gene TRBJ2-3, with TRBD2 identical over 11 bases. Trimming took 5 bases from V and 1 from J; bases not matched to a gene: 3. Looked up from germline, CDR1 is SGHRS and CDR2 is YFSETQ. The CDR3 is made up of 15 amino acids. The CDR3 loop is CASSLSGGGTDTQYF. CDR3 nucleotides: TGCGCCAGCAGTCTTAGCGGGGGGGGCACAGATACGCAGTATTTT.

This clone appeared once. The rearrangement links TRBV6-5 to TRBJ2-3; TRBD2 might be the D (5 bases). The CDR3 is 13 residues long. Per germline, CDR1 MNHEY and CDR2 SVGAGI. Trimming cost V 10 bases and J 1 base, with 12 bases left between them. The CDR3 sequence is CATHSGGTDTQYF. As DNA, the CDR3 is TGTGCCACCCACTCCGGGGGCACAGATACGCAGTATTTT.

The V gene is TRBV11-3, the J gene TRBJ2-3, with a possible D match to TRBD1 (6 bases). Germline V gene sequence: CDR1 SGHNT, CDR2 YENEEA. The CDR3 contains 16 residues. Trimming pared 5 bases from V and 4 bases from J, leaving 19 bases between. CDR3 DNA: TGTGCCAGCAGCATAGGCAGGGGTGTCGTCGCAGATACGCAGTATTTT. Protein: CASSIGRGVVADTQYF.

The rearrangement joins TRBV6-1 to TRBJ2-3, with TRBD2 matching 10 bases. The germline V gene has CDR1 MNHNS and CDR2 SASEGT. The CDR3 consists of 16 residues. V lost 4 bases and J lost 5; bases outside the gene matches: 9. CDR3 in DNA: TGTGCCAGCAGTGGTCCCGGGACTAGCGCCGGAGATACGCAGTATTTT. It specifies CASSGPGTSAGDTQYF.

This chain connects TRBV4-1 to TRBJ1-2; tentatively, D is TRBD1 (6 bases). The CDR3 spans 15 residues. Germline CDR1 is MGHRA and CDR2 is YSYEKL. V gave up 1 base and J gave up 2 bases, with 11 bases separating them. This CDR3 reads CASSQGWDTNYGYTF. CDR3 coding DNA: TGCGCCAGCAGCCAAGGCTGGGACACGAACTATGGCTACACCTTC.

V and J are TRBV6-1 and TRBJ2-7; 9 nucleotides align to TRBD2. CDR1 and CDR2 from the germline V gene are MNHNS and SASEGT. The CDR3 totals 14 residues. Trimming cost V 2 bases and J 7 bases; bases outside gene matches: 6. The CDR3 loop reads CASSEQRGAGEQYF. In DNA form, the CDR3 reads TGTGCCAGCAGTGAACAGCGGGGGGCCGGAGAGCAGTACTTC.

This chain connects TRBV5-1 to TRBJ1-3; tentatively, D is TRBD1 (6 bases). The CDR3 contains 15 residues. V lost 4 bases and J 1 base, leaving 12 bases between the germline ends. In germline, CDR1 is SGHRS, CDR2 YFSETQ. The CDR3 sequence: CASSGTGSSGNTIYF. CDR3 in DNA: TGCGCCAGCAGCGGAACAGGGTCGTCTGGAAACACCATATATTTT.

This clone was counted a few times. This chain links TRBV18 with TRBJ2-7; possibly TRBD2 for D (5 bases). Germline values: CDR1 KGHSH, CDR2 LQKENI. This CDR3 contains 13 residues. The V and J ends lost 0 bases and 6 bases respectively, with 9 bases between them. The CDR3 nucleotides are TGTGCCAGCTCACCACCCGGCGGGCGCGAGCAGTACTTC. It specifies CASSPPGGREQYF.